These 28 T cell receptor beta chains were sequenced from one sample in a study of technical replicates of blood from several donors. TCRdb keeps only in-frame clones here, not all; method: immunoSEQ multiplex PCR. This sample has approximately 81,000 clones, with 90% to 96% found just once. The sequencing sample was made of T cells isolated from PBMCs. The receptors were sampled from a human donor in good health.

The V call is TRBV5-6, the J call TRBJ1-1; possibly TRBD1 for D (5 bases). Per germline, CDR1 SGHDT and CDR2 YYEEEE. The CDR3 is 14 amino acids. V shed 3 bases and J shed 2 bases, with 11 bases lying between them. In nucleotides, the CDR3 is TGTGCCAGCAGCTCGGGACTGAGCAACACTGAAGCTTTCTTT. It encodes CASSSGLSNTEAFF.

V gene TRBV9 combines with J gene TRBJ1-2, with 8 bases fitting TRBD1. The CDR3 is 15 amino acids. V was clipped by 2 bases and J by 6 bases; unmatched bases: 9. Germline CDR1 is SGDLS and CDR2 is YYNGEE. The CDR3 DNA is TGTGCCAGCAGCGTGGCCCGGACAGGGAGGAATGGCTACACCTTC. This encodes CASSVARTGRNGYTF.

The rearrangement links TRBV7-2 to TRBJ2-3, with 12 positions matching TRBD2. CDR3 length: 14 residues. CDR1 is SGHTA and CDR2 is FQGNSA in the germline V gene. Trimming removed 6 bases from V and 5 bases from J; junction bases left unmatched: 3. Here the CDR3 DNA reads TGTGCCAGCAGGGAGGGACTAGCGGGAGATACGCAGTATTTT. Encoded protein: CASREGLAGDTQYF.

This clone was observed once. The genes are TRBV28 and TRBJ1-2; D call uncertain. V dropped 5 bases and J dropped 9 bases, with 13 bases sitting between them. The CDR3 length is 12 residues. The germline V gene encodes CDR1 MDHEN and CDR2 SYDVKM. The CDR3: CASSQDLARYTF. CDR3 DNA sequence: TGTGCCAGCAGTCAGGACCTAGCCCGCTACACCTTC.

This clone appeared once. The chain combines TRBV19 with TRBJ1-4; perhaps TRBD1 as D (6 bases). V was clipped by 5 bases and J by 8 bases, with 15 bases between them. Per germline, CDR1 LNHDA and CDR2 SQIVND (reference sequence). The CDR3 sequence is 14 residues long. The CDR3 loop is CASSLNRVGEKLFF. In DNA form, the CDR3 reads TGTGCCAGTAGTCTAAACAGGGTAGGGGAAAAACTGTTTTTT.

The gene calls are TRBV7-9 and TRBJ2-2; maybe TRBD2 (5 bases). The CDR3 loop spans 16 amino acids. Trimming removed 6 bases at V and 2 bases at J, with 16 bases between. Germline V lookup: CDR1 SEHNR, CDR2 FQNEAQ (reference sequence). This CDR3 reads CASRVTEASNTGELFF. The CDR3 coding sequence is TGTGCCAGCAGGGTGACGGAGGCCAGCAACACCGGGGAGCTGTTTTTT.

In DNA form, the CDR3 reads TGCGCCAGCAGTCAGGGGGACAGGGCCTACGAGCAGTACTTC. Protein product: CASSQGDRAYEQYF. The chain joins TRBV23-1 to TRBJ2-7; 9 bases are a match to TRBD1. TRBV23-1 is an open reading frame, and its role is uncertain. The junction had 2 bases not matched to a gene; V was cut back by 3 bases and J by 2 bases. This CDR3 has 14 amino acids.

V and J are TRBV19 and TRBJ2-7; D unresolved. Trimming cost V 4 bases and J 3 bases, with 4 bases left between them. Germline V gives CDR1 LNHDA, CDR2 SQIVND (reference sequence). The CDR3 is 11 amino acids. The CDR3 DNA is TGTGCCAGTAGTACAGTCTACGAGCAGTACTTC. This encodes CASSTVYEQYF.

The chain combines TRBV7-3 with TRBJ1-1; 8 nucleotides align to TRBD1. This CDR3 is built from 18 residues. The germline gives CDR1 SGHTA, CDR2 FQGTGA. The J segment lost 0 bases and the V segment lost 4 bases, leaving 13 bases of the junction unmatched. This CDR3 is CASSWTGNGAQMNTEAFF. Here the CDR3 DNA reads TGTGCCAGCAGCTGGACAGGGAACGGGGCTCAGATGAACACTGAAGCTTTCTTT.

This CDR3 is CASSLEGTGIYEQYF. DNA for the CDR3: TGCGCCAGCAGCTTGGAAGGGACAGGGATTTACGAGCAGTACTTC. The chain uses TRBV5-1 and TRBJ2-7; 9 bases are a match to TRBD1. CDR1 SGHRS and CDR2 YFSETQ come from the germline V gene. V dropped 0 bases and J dropped 4; count of bases not matched to a gene: 5. This CDR3 comprises 15 residues.

The chain couples TRBV11-2 to TRBJ2-5; D ambiguous. Trimming removed 5 bases from V and 7 bases from J, with 8 bases in between. Germline V lookup: CDR1 SGHAT, CDR2 FQNNGV. This CDR3 is built from 11 residues. Written as DNA, the CDR3 is TGTGCCAGCAGCCCACCGGGGACCCAGTACTTC. This gives the protein CASSPPGTQYF.

V is TRBV10-3 and J is TRBJ2-6; possible D gene TRBD2, 5 bases. Trimming cost V 7 bases and J 1 base, with 8 bases left between them. The CDR3 contains 14 residues. The germline V gene has CDR1 ENHRY and CDR2 SYGVKD. The CDR3 region has the DNA TGTGCCATCAAACGGGGATCTGGGGCCAACGTCCTGACTTTC. Translation gives CAIKRGSGANVLTF.

This clone has only a few counts. The chain is built from TRBV30 and TRBJ1-1; TRBD1 agrees at 7 bases. V gave up 3 bases and J gave up 7 bases; unmatched junction bases: 5. The CDR3 consists of 12 residues. In germline, CDR1 is GTSNPN, CDR2 SVGIG (reference sequence). The CDR3 nucleotides are TGTGCCTGGAGACGAGGGGGCGGTGAAGCTTTCTTT. This sequence encodes CAWRRGGGEAFF.

The V gene is TRBV5-8, the J gene TRBJ1-1; 8 nucleotides align to TRBD1. In germline, CDR1 is SGHTS, CDR2 YDEGEE. J gave up 4 bases and V 9 bases, and 5 bases lay outside the gene matches. The CDR3 sequence is 12 residues long. The CDR3 DNA reads TGTGCCAAAGTACAGGGGGTCACTGAAGCTTTCTTT. The encoded protein is CAKVQGVTEAFF.

This chain joins TRBV19 and TRBJ1-1; a weak D match, TRBD1 (6 bases). The length of the CDR3 is 15 residues. Germline V gene data show CDR1 as LNHDA and CDR2 as SQIVND (reference sequence). V lost 7 bases and J 0 bases, leaving 15 bases between the germline ends. The DNA for the CDR3 is TGTGCCAGTAAAATAAGGGACATCCTGAACACTGAAGCTTTCTTT. Translated, it gives CASKIRDILNTEAFF.

V gene TRBV15 combines with J gene TRBJ2-7; the D gene is possibly TRBD1 (5 bases). This CDR3 is built from 14 residues. Trimming shortened V by 0 bases and J by 3 bases, and 9 bases separated the two germline ends. The V gene's germline CDR1 is LNHNV and CDR2 YYDKDF (reference sequence). The CDR3 sequence is CATSRDIDSYEQYF. The CDR3 nucleotides read TGTGCCACCAGCAGAGATATAGACAGCTACGAGCAGTACTTC.

V gene TRBV19 combines with J gene TRBJ1-2, with 10 nucleotides matching TRBD1. The trim removed 6 bases at V and 4 bases at J, leaving 5 bases unmatched. The V gene's germline CDR1 is LNHDA and CDR2 SQIVND (reference sequence). This CDR3 comprises 14 residues. For the CDR3, the DNA is TGTGCCAGTAGAGCGACAGGGGGCGGCTATGGCTACACCTTC. This codes for CASRATGGGYGYTF.

This chain connects TRBV4-2 to TRBJ2-7; D might be TRBD2 (6 bases). Per the germline V gene, CDR1 is LGHNA and CDR2 is YNFKEQ. This CDR3 spans 14 amino acids. The V end lost 3 bases, the J end lost 7 bases, and 16 bases lay between the germline ends. This chain's CDR3 is CASSHLLAGTEQYF. The CDR3 bases are TGTGCCAGCAGCCACTTACTAGCAGGAACTGAGCAGTACTTC.

Remarks on this clone: The junction departs from germline at one end; a sequencing error may be responsible. The chain has TRBV30 and TRBJ2-1; 10 nucleotides align to TRBD1. In germline, CDR1 is GTSNPN, CDR2 SVGIG (reference sequence). The CDR3 has 13 residues. CDR3 sequence: CACKTGGYDEQFF. The CDR3, as DNA: TGTGCCTGCAAGACAGGGGGCTACGATGAGCAGTTCTTC. The full variable domain, its missing parts supplied by reference TRBV30 and TRBJ2-1, is SQTIHQWPATLVQPVGSPLSLECTVEGTSNPNLYWYRQAAGRGLQLLFYSVGIGQISSEVPQNLSASRPQDRQFILSSKKLLLSDSGFYLCACKTGGYDEQFFGPGTRLTVL.

The rearrangement uses TRBV15 and TRBJ2-3, with D uncertain. Trimming removed 3 bases from V and 6 bases from J, with 7 bases in between. This CDR3 has 12 residues. In germline, CDR1 is LNHNV, CDR2 YYDKDF (reference sequence). In DNA form, the CDR3 reads TGTGCCACCAGCAGTTTGAGGGATACGCAGTATTTT. Its protein product is CATSSLRDTQYF.

V and J are TRBV7-9 and TRBJ1-1, with 7 bases aligning to TRBD1. The ends lost 2 bases at V and 3 bases at J; junction bases unmatched: 6. The CDR3 spans 15 residues. The germline CDR1 and CDR2 sequences are SEHNR and FQNEAQ (reference sequence). The chain's CDR3 is CASSLTDREYTEAFF. In DNA form, the CDR3 reads TGTGCCAGCAGCTTAACTGACAGGGAGTACACTGAAGCTTTCTTT.

This sequence joins TRBV5-1 and TRBJ1-5; 7 bases match TRBD1. V was pared by 4 bases and J by 7 bases, with 17 bases of the junction left unmatched. This CDR3 has 17 residues. CDR1 is SGHRS, CDR2 YFSETQ, per germline. CDR3 residues: CASSLTGTDFPWQPQHF. CDR3 coding DNA: TGCGCCAGCAGCCTGACCGGGACAGACTTCCCTTGGCAGCCCCAGCATTTT.

The J gene is TRBJ2-5, the V gene TRBV7-2; 11 bases fit TRBD2. V lost 5 bases to trimming and J lost 5 bases; unmatched junction nucleotides: 7. Germline V CDR1 and CDR2: SGHTA, FQGNSA. This CDR3 is built from 15 residues. The CDR3 is CASSPLAGGGETQYF. The CDR3 region has the DNA TGTGCCAGCAGCCCCCTAGCGGGAGGTGGGGAGACCCAGTACTTC.

The chain recombines TRBV2 with TRBJ2-7; D unresolved. CDR3 length equals 17 residues. Per the germline V gene, CDR1 is SNHLY and CDR2 is FYNNEI. V gave up 4 bases and J gave up 0 bases, with 19 bases separating them. CDR3 in amino acids: CASSVEVARPSSYEQYF. CDR3 DNA sequence: TGTGCCAGCAGTGTCGAGGTGGCGCGGCCAAGCTCCTACGAGCAGTACTTC.

This clone has a single count. The rearrangement uses TRBV27 and TRBJ2-7; tentatively, D is TRBD1 (5 bases). The CDR3 runs 12 residues. Looked up from germline, CDR1 is MNHEY and CDR2 is SMNVEV (reference sequence). The V and J ends lost 2 bases and 9 bases respectively, with 11 bases between them. CDR3 sequence reads: CASSLDRTRQYF. Here the CDR3 DNA reads TGTGCCAGCAGTTTAGACAGAACGAGGCAGTACTTC.

This chain joins TRBV5-8 and TRBJ1-2; D is ambiguous. Trimming stripped 0 bases from V and 6 bases from J, with 18 bases between. CDR1 and CDR2 (germline): SGHTS, YDEGEE. The CDR3 extends over 16 amino acids. In DNA form, the CDR3 reads TGTGCCAGCAGCTTGGATTCCCCATTATTTCAGGATGGCTACACCTTC. Translated: CASSLDSPLFQDGYTF.

This clone was seen a single time. The V call is TRBV7-2, the J call TRBJ2-7, with 8 bases identical to TRBD1. The V gene's germline CDR1 is SGHTA and CDR2 FQGNSA. CDR3 length equals 15 residues. The J segment lost 4 bases and the V segment lost 3 bases, leaving 8 bases of the junction unmatched. CDR3 bases: TGTGCCAGCAGCTTCGCCGGACAGGGTAATTACGAGCAGTACTTC. Its protein is CASSFAGQGNYEQYF. The whole variable domain, remainder taken from reference TRBV7-2 and TRBJ2-7, is GAGVSQSPSNKVTEKGKDVELRCDPISGHTALYWYRQSLGQGLEFLIYFQGNSAPDKSGLPSDRFSAERTGGSVSTLTIQRTQQEDSAVYLCASSFAGQGNYEQYFGPGTRLTVT.

The chain combines TRBV11-2 with TRBJ1-1; D is perhaps TRBD1 (6 bases). This CDR3 region has 14 residues. The germline CDR1 and CDR2 sequences are SGHAT and FQNNGV. V lost 7 bases, J lost 0 bases, and 12 bases lay in between. CDR3 sequence: CASNSGTMNTEAFF. In nucleotides, the CDR3 is TGTGCCAGCAACTCCGGGACAATGAACACTGAAGCTTTCTTT.